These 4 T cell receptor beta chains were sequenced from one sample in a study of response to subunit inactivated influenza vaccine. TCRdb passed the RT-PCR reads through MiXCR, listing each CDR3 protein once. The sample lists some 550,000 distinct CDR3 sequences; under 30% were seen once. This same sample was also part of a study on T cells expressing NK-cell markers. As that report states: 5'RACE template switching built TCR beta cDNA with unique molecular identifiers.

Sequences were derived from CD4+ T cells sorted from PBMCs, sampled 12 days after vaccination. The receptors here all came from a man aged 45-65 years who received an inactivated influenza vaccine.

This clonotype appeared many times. CDR3 sequence: CASSFGGGPGYTF. The CDR3 nucleotides are TGTGCCAGCAGCTTCGGAGGAGGACCCGGCTACACCTTC. The chain employs TRBV7-2 and TRBJ1-2; D is undetermined. Germline V lookup: CDR1 SGHTA, CDR2 FQGNSA. The germline V and J ends were trimmed by 3 bases and 8 bases, with 13 bases remaining between them. This CDR3 contains 13 residues.

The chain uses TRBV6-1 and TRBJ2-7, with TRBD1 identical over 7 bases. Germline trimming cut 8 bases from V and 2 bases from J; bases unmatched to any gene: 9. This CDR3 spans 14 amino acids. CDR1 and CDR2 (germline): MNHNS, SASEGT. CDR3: CASYGTETPYEQYF. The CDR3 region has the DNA TGTGCCAGCTATGGGACAGAGACCCCCTACGAGCAGTACTTC.

The CDR3 DNA reads as TGTGCCGTCTCAGGGACCGCAGATACGCAGTATTTT. Protein product: CAVSGTADTQYF. The chain links TRBV10-3 to TRBJ2-3, with D tentatively TRBD1 or TRBD2 (5 bases each). V gave up 11 bases and J gave up 4 bases, with 13 bases separating them. Germline CDR1 is ENHRY and CDR2 is SYGVKD. The CDR3 extends over 12 amino acids.

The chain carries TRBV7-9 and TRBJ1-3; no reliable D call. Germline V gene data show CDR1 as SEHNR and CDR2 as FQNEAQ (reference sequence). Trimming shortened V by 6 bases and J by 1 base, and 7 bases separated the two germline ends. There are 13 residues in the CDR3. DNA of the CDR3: TGTGCCAGCAGAATGGGGTCTGGAAACACCATATATTTT. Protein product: CASRMGSGNTIYF.